The T cell receptor beta chain described here comes from a study of post-analysis software for immune sequencing data. At the level of the study: Disease trajectories encompassed relapsing-remitting, secondary progressive and progressive-relapsing multiple sclerosis. Study-level findings and limits: There was significantly lower normalized Chao1 diversity in multiple sclerosis patients than in controls. Strong same-batch co-clustering of samples appeared with F measure clustering. Patients had higher frequencies than controls of about five TRBV segments, including TRBV5-6, TRBV5-1 and TRBV20-1.

This clonotype occurred many times. Its antigen is currently unknown. The CDR3 runs 14 residues. Germline V gene sequence: CDR1 SGHTA, CDR2 FQGNSA. Every TCR beta cDNA library bore unique molecular identifiers. TCRdb called the PCR reads again in MiXCR, with one record for every CDR3 protein. Counted here are some 690,000 distinct CDR3 sequences, less than 35% occurring once; the ten biggest clones make up 0.5% to 0.6%. The chain uses TRBV7-2 and TRBJ2-5; the D gene could be TRBD1 or TRBD2 (6 bases each). Judging by the DNA end, TRBJ2-7 fits better; the J call may be wrong. The sample was blood. This TCR was sampled from a girl aged 5-17 years with multiple sclerosis. The CDR3 reads CASSLARGVDEQYF. The CDR3 DNA sequence: TGTGCCAGCAGCTTAGCGAGGGGGGTCGACGAGCAGTACTTC.